This record concerns one TCR beta chain sequence. In the original workflow: Reference gene primer amplification yielded estimated nucleated cell counts. The method was immunoSEQ multiplex PCR; TCRdb's version includes in-frame clones alone and lacks a portion of them. The V and J calls and clone size are taken from that table; D and trimming were inferred from the DNA. The sample includes under 200,000 clones, more than 75% of them seen just once. This sample was included in a study of blood T cell repertoires in COVID-19. Study background: Material from acute and convalescent COVID-19 was sourced from the United States, Italy and Spain. In each case, the material was cDNA or gDNA derived from T cells, B-cell-depleted T cells, or PBMCs.

The CDR3 contains 16 residues. V lost 4 bases to trimming and J lost 5 bases, with 17 bases between them. CDR1 LNHDA and CDR2 SQIVND come from the germline V gene (reference sequence). This TCR was recovered from a man in his forties or fifties with active or convalescent COVID-19. The sequencing input was peripheral blood. J is TRBJ1-4 and V is TRBV19; weak D call: TRBD1 (6 bases). The CDR3 is CASSTNGAGVNEKLFF. As DNA, the CDR3 is TGTGCCAGTAGTACCAACGGCGCAGGGGTGAATGAAAAACTGTTTTTT.